This T cell receptor beta chain emerged from a study of tumor and adjacent non-tumor tissue in lung cancer listed by TCRdb under 2018. For context, the study as a whole: The cohort included around twelve adenocarcinoma, a couple of squamous cell carcinoma and 1 small cell lung cancer patients. Ages among the roughly 15 patients ranged from roughly 30 to 85 years, there were some 10 men and 5 women, and disease was at TNM stage I to III. Sequencing produced about 120,000,000 productive TCRbeta reads in total, an average of around 4.2 million reads per sample. The study compared bulk TCRbeta repertoires between lung tumor tissue and matched distant non-tumor lung tissue from over 13 lung cancer patients. TCRbeta CDR3 sequencing was performed on fewer than 35 paired specimens, with one tumor sample and one normal lung sample collected per patient. Overall results and qualifications from the work: Peripheral blood was not sequenced, so blood TCRbeta repertoires were not examined in the lung cancer patients of the study. With only roughly 15 patients in the cohort, the authors noted that larger samples and more detailed clinical data are needed. Tumor tissue showed significantly greater TCR diversity (inverse Simpson) than normal lung tissue (roughly 430 vs 170, P = 0.0075, Mann-Whitney U test). Neither the sequencing platform nor unique molecular identifiers are named or mentioned anywhere in the methods. Significantly higher TCR diversity was found in younger patients, and higher tumor TCR diversity was associated with shorter overall and disease-free survival. The top 100 clones accounted for a significantly larger cumulative portion of the repertoire in normal lung than in tumor tissue.

RNA was isolated from bulk, unsorted tissue, and RNA quality was assessed with a NanoDrop ND-1000 and an Agilent 2100. For the normal lung samples, distant non-tumor tissue was collected more than 3 cm away from the tumor edge. The donors were newly diagnosed lung cancer patients admitted for thoracic surgery in China from August to November 2014 who had not received prior chemotherapy. Patients with previous radiotherapy or chemotherapy, or with another concurrent cancer, were excluded from the study. Surgical tissue pieces of roughly 1-2.2 cm3 were preserved in RNAlater solution and were kept at -80 degrees C until use. The germline V gene yields SGHNT for CDR1 and YENEEA for CDR2. Its CDR3 holds 14 amino acids, cysteine through phenylalanine. Only the CDR3 DNA stays, 42 bases, in frame from base 1. Comments on this clonotype: Its recognized antigen is unknown. One junction end does not reproduce the germline sequence, and a read error may be involved.

Libraries came from multiplex PCR. Instrument on record: Illumina HiSeq 2500. TCRbeta libraries were built by three rounds of nested PCR using primers (Table S4), following protocols modified from ARM-PCR. Before sequencing, PCR products of 200-500 bp were excised from the gel and purified with the QIAquick gel extraction kit. Concerning the study's data processing: Reads were cleaned using Trimmomatic, were merged into complete CDR3 sequences using FLASH, and were assigned to V(D)J germline segments using MiTCR. Clonal diversity was computed as the inverse Simpson's index with VDJtools. In-frame sequences lacking a premature stop codon were counted as productive reads. TCRdb reworked the public reads: Q25 trimming with fastp, MiXCR clone assembly, productive beta chains retained. Each entry is one CDR3 protein sequence, shown with its most common DNA and genes. These V and J calls derive from TCRdb rather than the authors' analysis. This sample gives 60,000 to 65,000 distinct CDR3 sequences in total; over 60% of them show up just once. The ten top clones hold more than 30% of the sample.

The TCR was taken from a man between 65 and 85 years old with non-small cell lung cancer. Source material: distant non-tumor lung tissue. Rearrangement joined TRBV11-3 to TRBJ2-2, and TRBD2 may be the D gene, going by 5 matching bases. The CDR3 in this case is CASSLDPLTGELFF. The sequenced DNA: TGTGCCAGCAGCTTAGACCCCCTGACCGGGGAACTGTTTTTT. With the rest looked up from the reference TRBV11-3 and TRBJ2-2 genes rather than sequenced, the full variable domain is EAGVVQSPRYKIIEKKQPVAFWCNPISGHNTLYWYLQNLGQGPELLIRYENEEAVDDSQLPKDRFSAERLKGVDSTLKIQPAELGDSAVYLCASSLDPLTGELFFGEGSRLTVL.